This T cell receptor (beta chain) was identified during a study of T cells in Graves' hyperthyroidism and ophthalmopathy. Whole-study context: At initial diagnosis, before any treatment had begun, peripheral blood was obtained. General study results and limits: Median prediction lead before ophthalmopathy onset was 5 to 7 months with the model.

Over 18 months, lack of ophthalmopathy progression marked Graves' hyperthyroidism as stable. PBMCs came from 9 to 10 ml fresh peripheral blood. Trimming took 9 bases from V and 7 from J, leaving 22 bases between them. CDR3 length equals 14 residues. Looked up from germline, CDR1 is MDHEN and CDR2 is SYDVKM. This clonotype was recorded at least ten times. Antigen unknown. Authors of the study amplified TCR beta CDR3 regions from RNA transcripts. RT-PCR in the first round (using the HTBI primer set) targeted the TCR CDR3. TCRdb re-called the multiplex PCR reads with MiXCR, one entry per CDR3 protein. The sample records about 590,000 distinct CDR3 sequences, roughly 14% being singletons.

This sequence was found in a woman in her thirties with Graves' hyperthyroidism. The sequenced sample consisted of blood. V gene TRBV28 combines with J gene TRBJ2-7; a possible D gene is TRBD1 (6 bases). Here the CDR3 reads CARLTGLPYWEQYF. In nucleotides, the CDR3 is TGTGCCAGGTTGACAGGCCTCCCTTACTGGGAGCAGTACTTC.